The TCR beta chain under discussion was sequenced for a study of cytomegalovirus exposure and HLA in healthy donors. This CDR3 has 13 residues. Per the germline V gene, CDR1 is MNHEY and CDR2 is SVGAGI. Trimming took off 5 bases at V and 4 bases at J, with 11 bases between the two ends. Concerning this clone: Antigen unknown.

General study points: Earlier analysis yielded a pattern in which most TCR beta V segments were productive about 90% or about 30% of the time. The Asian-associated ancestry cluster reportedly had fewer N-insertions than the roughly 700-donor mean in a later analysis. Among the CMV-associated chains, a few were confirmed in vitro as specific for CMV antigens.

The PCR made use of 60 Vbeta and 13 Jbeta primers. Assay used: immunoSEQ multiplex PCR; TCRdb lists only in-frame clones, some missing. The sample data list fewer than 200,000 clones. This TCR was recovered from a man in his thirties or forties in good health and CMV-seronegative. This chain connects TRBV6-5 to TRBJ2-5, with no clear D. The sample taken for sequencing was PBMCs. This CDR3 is CASSPPVGETQYF. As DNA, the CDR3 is TGTGCCAGCAGTCCCCCGGTCGGAGAGACCCAGTACTTC.